Many counts were recorded for the clone carrying this TCR beta chain. As yet, its antigen is unknown. TCR beta CDR3 regions were amplified from RNA transcripts. RT-PCR in the first round (using the HTBI primer set) targeted the TCR CDR3. Using its own MiXCR run on the multiplex PCR reads, TCRdb lists one record per CDR3 protein. Of more than 500,000 distinct CDR3 sequences in the sample, around 13% are singletons; the top ten hold 11% to 15%. Newly diagnosed hyperthyroidism patients aged 18 to 65 years had disease lasting under 2 months. Those patients with uncontrolled infection, other autoimmune disease, pregnancy or lactation were excluded. Clinical symptoms, serum thyroxine, TRAb, thyroid ultrasound and orbital computed tomography informed diagnoses. This sample was taken from a study of T cells in Graves' hyperthyroidism and ophthalmopathy. Study results and limitations: Researchers found most expanded thyroid clonotypes above 0.001 in blood as well.

The sequence derives from a woman between 40 and 55 years old with Graves' hyperthyroidism. The sequencing input was blood.

This CDR3 reads CASSSPGSGTQETQYF. The CDR3 DNA is TGTGCCAGCAGCTCCCCGGGGAGCGGGACCCAAGAGACCCAGTACTTC. The rearrangement uses TRBV7-6 and TRBJ2-5; 7 bases map to TRBD2. This CDR3 spans 16 amino acids. Germline lookup yields CDR1 SGHVS and CDR2 FNYEAQ. With V trimmed by 4 bases and J by 1 base, 9 bases remained unmatched. Full variable domain (outside the CDR3, taken from reference TRBV7-6 and TRBJ2-5): GAGVSQSPRYKVTKRGQDVALRCDPISGHVSLYWYRQALGQGPEFLTYFNYEAQQDKSGLPNDRFSAERPEGSISTLTIQRTEQRDSAMYRCASSSPGSGTQETQYFGPGTRLLVL.